This T cell receptor beta chain derives from a study of immune evolution from preneoplasia to lung adenocarcinoma. This table comes from immunoSEQ multiplex PCR, and its TCRdb copy is limited to in-frame clones, with some not included. The sample gives under 4,000 clones, 60% to 80% of which show up once; 15% to 20% is in the top ten. Study-wide findings and caveats: Normal lung had the highest top T cell clone frequencies. KRAS-mutant nodules had the highest T cell clonality. Normal lung had highest clonality; later lesions appeared denser, more diverse.

The CDR3 length is 12 residues. V lost 6 bases to trimming and J lost 4 bases, with 7 bases between them. Looked up from germline, CDR1 is KGHSH and CDR2 is LQKENI. Premalignant or tumor cells were enriched by macro-dissection after pathologic assessment. A note on this clone: The antigen is undetermined.

The sequence was obtained from a person between 60 and 80 years old with lung adenocarcinoma. The sequenced sample was FFPE minimally invasive lung adenocarcinoma tissue. V and J are TRBV18 and TRBJ1-5; D gene unclear. This chain's CDR3 is CASSPGNQPQHF. CDR3 nucleotides: TGTGCCAGCTCTCCGGGGAATCAGCCCCAGCATTTT. The whole variable domain, remainder taken from reference TRBV18 and TRBJ1-5, is NAGVMQNPRHLVRRRGQEARLRCSPMKGHSHVYWYRQLPEEGLKFMVYLQKENIIDESGMPKERFSAEFPKEGPSILRIQQVVRGDSAAYFCASSPGNQPQHFGDGTRLSIL.